The 14 T cell receptor beta chains below all came from one sample that was sequenced in a study of human T cells and chemical hapten exposure. TCRdb re-called the RACE reads through MiXCR, storing one row per CDR3 protein. The top ten hold 4.5% to 6% of the sample, which has a few hundred thousand distinct CDR3 sequences, about 6% seen once. As for time point: patch test 2, 6 weeks after DPC sensitization. Noted treatment: therapeutic diphenylcyclopropenone sensitization with weekly scalp DPC. Specimen: whole blood, collected in connection with sensitization to the hapten diphenylcyclopropenone (DPC). Every receptor here comes from a woman aged 18-29 years with alopecia areata. Some clones in this sample may be carry-over from other donors' samples.

This clonotype was observed a few times. The CDR3 spells CASSFEVDYGYTF. CDR3 sequence (DNA): TGTGCCAGCAGCTTTGAGGTTGACTATGGCTACACCTTC. This sequence joins TRBV7-9 and TRBJ1-2; D is ambiguous. The CDR3 has 13 amino acids. CDR1 SEHNR and CDR2 FQNEAQ come from the germline V gene (reference sequence). Trimming took off 3 bases at V and 3 bases at J, with 8 bases between the two ends.

The sample holds many counts of this clonotype. The gene calls are TRBV28 and TRBJ1-5, with D possibly matching TRBD1 (5 bases). CDR3 length equals 14 residues. The germline V gene encodes CDR1 MDHEN and CDR2 SYDVKM. V was trimmed by 6 bases and J by 4 bases, leaving 13 bases between them. The CDR3 is CASSPQGQNQPQHF. The CDR3 nucleotides are TGTGCCAGCAGCCCTCAGGGTCAAAATCAGCCCCAGCATTTT.

In its sample, this clonotype was seen a few times. The chain has TRBV6-5 and TRBJ2-1; 15 nucleotides agree with TRBD2. V was pared by 2 bases and J by 1 base, with 12 bases of the junction left unmatched. Germline loops: CDR1 MNHEY, CDR2 SVGAGI. CDR3 length equals 21 residues. This CDR3 is CASSYPRTSGGALRSYNEQFF. CDR3 DNA: TGTGCCAGCAGTTACCCCCGGACTAGCGGGGGGGCCTTACGGTCCTACAATGAGCAGTTCTTC.

This clonotype appeared a few times. The gene calls are TRBV20-1 and TRBJ2-3; D is uncertain. In germline, CDR1 is DFQATT, CDR2 SNEGSKA (reference sequence). The CDR3 runs 16 residues. V was clipped by 3 bases and J by 6 bases, with 22 bases between them. The CDR3: CSASHRVRPFADTQYF. CDR3 coding DNA: TGCAGTGCTAGTCATCGCGTCAGACCGTTCGCGGATACGCAGTATTTT.

The chain has TRBV27 and TRBJ1-4; 8 positions agree with TRBD1. CDR3 length: 14 residues. Losses at the gene ends were 5 bases for V and 11 bases for J; bases not matched to a gene: 10. Germline CDR1 and CDR2: MNHEY and SMNVEV (reference sequence). The CDR3 DNA follows: TGTGCCAGCAGTGTCCGGGACAGGCGCGAGAAACTGTTTTTT. Translating it yields CASSVRDRREKLFF.

This clonotype came up many times. The V gene is TRBV6-2 or TRBV6-3, the J gene TRBJ1-5; D remains ambiguous. V shed 6 bases and J shed 7 bases, with 16 bases lying between them. Germline CDR1 and CDR2: MNHEY and SVGEGT. This CDR3 comprises 14 residues. The CDR3 nucleotides are TGTGCCAGCAGCTCCAGAGGGCGCGGGCAGCCCCAGCATTTT. This gives the protein CASSSRGRGQPQHF.

In this sample, this clonotype turned up a few times. The chain employs TRBV6-1 and TRBJ1-3; D not certain. The CDR3 length is 17 residues. Germline-derived CDR1 and CDR2 are MNHNS and SASEGT. V dropped 1 base and J dropped 2 bases, with 15 bases sitting between them. CDR3 nucleotides: TGTGCCAGCAGTGAAGGTCCAAATCCGCCGACTGGAAACACCATATATTTT. Encoded protein: CASSEGPNPPTGNTIYF.

This clonotype came up many times. This rearrangement joins TRBV20-1 to TRBJ1-2; weak D call: TRBD1 (5 bases). Germline CDR1 is DFQATT and CDR2 is SNEGSKA (reference sequence). Trimming left V 2 bases short and J 3 bases short, with 7 bases between. The CDR3 totals 12 residues. Written as DNA, the CDR3 is TGCAGTGCTAGAAGGGGTTACTATGGCTACACCTTC. This translates into CSARRGYYGYTF.

In DNA, the CDR3 is TGTGCCAGCAGTGTTCAGGCTAGCAATCAGCCCCAGCATTTT. Its translation is CASSVQASNQPQHF. V gene TRBV6-1 combines with J gene TRBJ1-5; the D is unclear. Trimming took off 4 bases at V and 0 bases at J, with 7 bases between the two ends. Looked up from germline, CDR1 is MNHNS and CDR2 is SASEGT. This CDR3 region has 14 residues.

This clonotype was counted many times. This chain uses TRBV6-2 or TRBV6-3 with TRBJ1-1; 8 positions agree with TRBD1. CDR1 is MNHEY, CDR2 SVGEGT, per germline. This CDR3 contains 16 residues. Trimming removed 5 bases from V and 3 bases from J; junction bases left unmatched: 11. CDR3 DNA sequence: TGTGCCAGCAGTACCTGGACAGGGCTTCGGGACACTGAAGCTTTCTTT. Its protein product is CASSTWTGLRDTEAFF.

The V and J genes are TRBV6-5 and TRBJ2-5, with D perhaps TRBD1 (6 bases). V dropped 7 bases and J dropped 7 bases, with 16 bases sitting between them. The CDR3 spans 13 residues. Germline assignment: CDR1 MNHEY and CDR2 SVGAGI. The CDR3 spells CASTLSGEGTQYF. The CDR3 region has the DNA TGTGCCAGCACCTTATCAGGGGAAGGGACCCAGTACTTC.

The sample holds many counts of this clonotype. The chain carries TRBV24-1 and TRBJ1-1; no clear D gene. This CDR3 spans 14 amino acids. The V end lost 4 bases, the J end lost 7 bases, and 15 bases lay between the germline ends. CDR1 is KGHDR, CDR2 SFDVKD, per germline. CDR3 protein: CATSDSRTGNEAFF. CDR3 in DNA: TGTGCCACCAGTGACTCCCGGACGGGAAATGAAGCTTTCTTT.

In its sample, this clonotype was seen many times. In nucleotides, the CDR3 is TGCGCCAGCAGCCAAGCCCCTAGCGGGGTCTTAGAGCAGTTCTTC. Translation: CASSQAPSGVLEQFF. V gene TRBV4-3 combines with J gene TRBJ2-1; 9 nucleotides line up with TRBD2. The junction had 8 bases not matched to a gene; V was cut back by 1 base and J by 10 bases. CDR1 and CDR2 from the germline V gene are LGHNA and YSLEER. This CDR3 has 15 residues.

This clonotype has more than one count but fewer than ten. The genes are TRBV2 and TRBJ2-1, with 9 positions matching TRBD2. This CDR3 is built from 14 residues. V shed 10 bases and J 4 bases; nucleotides not matched to a gene: 8. Germline CDR1 reads SNHLY; CDR2 reads FYNNEI. The CDR3 loop reads CATGLAPGYNEQFF. The CDR3 DNA reads as TGTGCCACCGGACTAGCGCCGGGGTACAATGAGCAGTTCTTC.